The 24 T cell receptor beta chains below all came from one sample that was sequenced in a study of cytomegalovirus exposure and HLA in healthy donors. The PCR ran on 60 Vbeta and 13 Jbeta primers. Libraries were prepared by immunoSEQ multiplex PCR; TCRdb keeps only in-frame clonotypes and omits some of them. This repertoire shows 69,000 or so clones, about 80% found once; its top ten account for 2.5% to 3.5%. Sequenced: PBMCs. Receptors originate from a young man in good health and CMV-seronegative.

The V call is TRBV28, the J call TRBJ1-6, with unresolved D. V was shortened by 4 bases and J by 7 bases, with 8 bases between the two germline ends. CDR1 and CDR2 (germline): MDHEN, SYDVKM. This CDR3 is 13 amino acids long. The CDR3 DNA follows: TGTGCCAGCAGTTACGGGAGGAATTCACCCCTCCACTTT. It yields the protein CASSYGRNSPLHF.

The chain recombines TRBV18 with TRBJ2-7; 11 bases line up with TRBD1. There are 15 residues in the CDR3. Germline lookup yields CDR1 KGHSH and CDR2 LQKENI. The V and J ends lost 3 bases and 0 bases, in that order; junction bases with no gene match: 1. CDR3 nucleotides: TGTGCCAGCTCACCCGGGACAGGGGGCTCCTACGAGCAGTACGTC. This sequence encodes CASSPGTGGSYEQYV.

The V and J genes are TRBV14 and TRBJ1-4; tentatively, D is TRBD1 (5 bases). Germline V gene sequence: CDR1 SGHDN, CDR2 FVKESK. V was trimmed by 0 bases and J by 12 bases, leaving 20 bases between them. The CDR3 spans 16 residues. CDR3 sequence: CASSQDIGPVGDELFF. The CDR3 nucleotides read TGTGCCAGCAGCCAAGATATTGGTCCGGTAGGGGATGAACTGTTTTTT.

This clone was observed a handful of times. This rearrangement joins TRBV28 to TRBJ2-7; 9 bases agree with TRBD1. CDR3 length equals 14 residues. The V gene end was trimmed by 5 bases and the J gene end by 5 bases; junction bases not matched to a gene: 7. Looked up from germline, CDR1 is MDHEN and CDR2 is SYDVKM. CDR3 sequence reads: CASSPGTGRNEQYV. DNA of the CDR3: TGTGCCAGCAGTCCCGGGACAGGGAGAAACGAGCAGTACGTC.

V gene TRBV19 combines with J gene TRBJ2-5; 14 nucleotides line up with TRBD2. Trimming took 8 bases from V and 3 from J; bases not matched to a gene: 11. The CDR3 runs 17 residues. The V gene's germline CDR1 is LNHDA and CDR2 SQIVND (reference sequence). The CDR3 spells CASSGLAGGQREETQYF. CDR3 sequence (DNA): TGTGCCAGTTCTGGACTAGCGGGGGGCCAACGAGAAGAGACCCAGTACTTC.

This clone was detected only once. The V and J genes are TRBV11-1 and TRBJ1-2, with TRBD1 matching 7 bases. This CDR3 has 15 residues. The V gene end was trimmed by 4 bases and the J gene end by 0 bases; junction bases not matched to a gene: 5. Germline V gives CDR1 SGHAT, CDR2 FQDESV (reference sequence). The CDR3 protein is CASSSGTAANYGYTF. CDR3 DNA sequence: TGTGCCAGCAGCTCTGGGACAGCCGCTAACTATGGCTACACCTTC. Drawing the rest from reference TRBV11-1 and TRBJ1-2, the complete variable domain is EAEVAQSPRYKITEKSQAVAFWCDPISGHATLYWYRQILGQGPELLVQFQDESVVDDSQLPKDRFSAERLKGVDSTLKIQPAELGDSAMYLCASSSGTAANYGYTFGSGTRLTVV.

This rearrangement joins TRBV18 to TRBJ2-5, with 9 bases lining up with TRBD2. Trimming removed 0 bases from V and 2 bases from J; junction bases left unmatched: 7. This CDR3 has 17 residues. Germline V gene sequence: CDR1 KGHSH, CDR2 LQKENI. The CDR3 coding sequence is TGTGCCAGCTCACCACCGAGTCTAGCGGGGAGTCAAGAGACCCAGTACTTC. This codes for CASSPPSLAGSQETQYF.

The chain uses TRBV5-4 and TRBJ1-2; tentative D call: TRBD1 (5 bases). This CDR3 contains 13 residues. The V end lost 0 bases, the J end lost 7 bases, and 10 bases lay between the germline ends. The germline V gene encodes CDR1 SGHNT and CDR2 YYREEE (reference sequence). CDR3 protein: CASSLGGEVGYTF. The CDR3 coding sequence is TGTGCCAGCAGCTTGGGAGGGGAGGTTGGCTACACCTTC.

This rearrangement joins TRBV6-1 to TRBJ2-1, with D possibly TRBD1 on 6 matching bases. Germline V CDR1 and CDR2: MNHNS, SASEGT. Trimming took 6 bases from V and 4 from J, leaving 13 bases between them. There are 14 residues in the CDR3. The CDR3 loop is CASRETGRYNEQFF. CDR3 nucleotide sequence: TGTGCCAGCAGGGAGACAGGCAGGTACAATGAGCAGTTCTTC.

The chain has TRBV5-4 and TRBJ2-3; 8 bases agree with TRBD2. V gave up 1 base and J gave up 3 bases; unmatched junction bases: 7. CDR3 length: 16 amino acids. Germline values: CDR1 SGHNT, CDR2 YYREEE (reference sequence). The CDR3, as DNA: TGTGCCAGCAGCTTGCCCACTAGCGGATTGACAGATACGCAGTATTTT. This sequence encodes CASSLPTSGLTDTQYF.

The rearrangement uses TRBV7-8 and TRBJ1-5, with D uncertain. The ends were cut back, 2 bases at V and 0 bases at J, with 14 bases in the middle. The CDR3 has 17 residues. Germline CDR1 reads SGHVS; CDR2 reads FQNEAQ. The CDR3, as DNA: TGTGCCAGCAGCTTAAACGTCGGCGGGTATAGCAATCAGCCCCAGCATTTT. Residues: CASSLNVGGYSNQPQHF. Drawing the rest from reference TRBV7-8 and TRBJ1-5, the complete variable domain is GAGVSQSPRYKVAKRGQDVALRCDPISGHVSLFWYQQALGQGPEFLTYFQNEAQLDKSGLPSDRFFAERPEGSVSTLKIQRTQQEDSAVYLCASSLNVGGYSNQPQHFGDGTRLSIL.

The rearrangement uses TRBV7-2 and TRBJ2-5, with 13 bases identical to TRBD2. The CDR3 runs 14 residues. The V gene end was trimmed by 6 bases and the J gene end by 2 bases; junction bases not matched to a gene: 0. Germline V gene sequence: CDR1 SGHTA, CDR2 FQGNSA. The CDR3, as DNA: TGTGCCAGCAGACTAGCGGGGGGGCAAGAGACCCAGTACTTC. Residues: CASRLAGGQETQYF.

This rearrangement joins TRBV5-1 to TRBJ1-3, with TRBD1 as a possible D gene (6 bases). Germline loops: CDR1 SGHRS, CDR2 YFSETQ. Between the trimmed V and J ends, which lost 4 bases and 4 bases, there was a span of 15 bases. This CDR3 spans 15 amino acids. The chain's CDR3 is CASSEGTGPGNTIYF. In nucleotides, the CDR3 is TGCGCCAGCAGCGAAGGTACAGGGCCCGGAAACACCATATATTTT.

The rearrangement links TRBV4-2 to TRBJ2-5; the match to TRBD2 covers 7 bases. From germline, CDR1 is LGHNA and CDR2 YNFKEQ. V dropped 1 base and J dropped 5; count of bases not matched to a gene: 7. This CDR3 is built from 15 residues. In nucleotides, the CDR3 is TGTGCCAGCAGCCAAGGGACTAGTCATTCGGAGACCCAGTACTTC. The encoded protein is CASSQGTSHSETQYF.

This rearrangement joins TRBV10-1 to TRBJ2-3, with 10 bases matching TRBD2. Germline V CDR1 and CDR2: WNHNN, SYGVQD (reference sequence). The CDR3 loop spans 15 amino acids. V dropped 8 bases and J dropped 3; count of bases not matched to a gene: 8. The CDR3 nucleotides are TGCGCCAGCCGGGAGCGGGGGGGCAAGACAGATACGCAGTATTTT. Protein: CASRERGGKTDTQYF.

The gene calls are TRBV13 and TRBJ2-4; the match to TRBD2 covers 16 bases. From germline, CDR1 is PRHDT and CDR2 FYEKMQ (reference sequence). Trimming at V came to 5 bases and at J to 5 bases, leaving 18 bases not matched to a gene. The CDR3 spans 21 residues. CDR3 nucleotides: TGTGCCAGCAGCCCGACCATGGGACTAGCGGGGGGGCCCACTTATGAAAACATTCAGTACTTC. Its protein product is CASSPTMGLAGGPTYENIQYF.

The CDR3 sequence: CASSLAGGRTGELFF. CDR3 nucleotides: TGTGCCAGCAGCTTGGCTGGGGGCAGGACCGGGGAGCTGTTTTTT. This chain links TRBV5-6 with TRBJ2-2; D is possibly TRBD1 (6 bases). With 0 bases removed from V and 5 bases from J, the gap between germline ends came to 11 bases. Germline V CDR1 and CDR2: SGHDT, YYEEEE. The CDR3 has 15 amino acids. The entire variable domain, with the rest obtained from reference TRBV5-6 and TRBJ2-2, is as follows: DAGVTQSPTHLIKTRGQQVTLRCSPKSGHDTVSWYQQALGQGPQFIFQYYEEEERQRGNFPDRFSGHQFPNYSSELNVNALLLGDSALYLCASSLAGGRTGELFFGEGSRLTVL.

This clone has just a few counts. V is TRBV5-8 and J is TRBJ2-7; the D gene is possibly TRBD1 (5 bases). Trimming took 4 bases from V and 3 from J, leaving 17 bases between them. Germline assignment: CDR1 SGHTS and CDR2 YDEGEE. This CDR3 region has 15 residues. In nucleotides, the CDR3 is TGTGCCAGCAGCGCCCGCTGGGGCGGTATCTACGAGCAGTACTTC. Translating gives CASSARWGGIYEQYF.

Only a few counts were recorded for this clone. The chain is built from TRBV27 and TRBJ2-3; tentative D call: TRBD1 (5 bases). The CDR3 consists of 12 residues. The germline V gene has CDR1 MNHEY and CDR2 SMNVEV (reference sequence). V lost 8 bases and J 2 bases, leaving 8 bases between the germline ends. This CDR3 is CASGHITDTQYF. DNA of the CDR3: TGTGCCAGCGGACACATCACAGATACGCAGTATTTT.

The J gene is TRBJ2-5, the V gene TRBV11-1, with 7 bases fitting TRBD2. The V segment lost 3 bases and the J segment 4 bases; nucleotides outside the gene matches: 5. The CDR3 extends over 14 amino acids. Per the germline V gene, CDR1 is SGHAT and CDR2 is FQDESV (reference sequence). CDR3 sequence reads: CASSLWTRRETQYF. In DNA, the CDR3 is TGTGCCAGCAGCTTGTGGACTAGAAGAGAGACCCAGTACTTC.

This chain joins TRBV2 and TRBJ1-5; unclear D gene. There are 13 residues in the CDR3. V was trimmed by 4 bases and J by 2 bases, leaving 6 bases between them. Germline values: CDR1 SNHLY, CDR2 FYNNEI. The CDR3 nucleotides read TGTGCCAGCAGTGCGCAGGGCAATCAGCCCCAGCATTTT. It translates to CASSAQGNQPQHF. The full variable domain, in which reference TRBV2 and TRBJ1-5 provide the parts outside the CDR3, is EPEVTQTPSHQVTQMGQEVILRCVPISNHLYFYWYRQILGQKVEFLVSFYNNEISEKSEIFDDQFSVERPDGSNFTLKIRSTKLEDSAMYFCASSAQGNQPQHFGDGTRLSIL.

About this clone: A junction end diverges from the germline sequence, so it may reflect a read error. The chain has TRBV7-9 and TRBJ2-1, with D maybe TRBD2 (5 bases). Germline V CDR1 and CDR2: SEHNR, FQNEAQ (reference sequence). This CDR3 comprises 13 residues. This CDR3 reads CSSKRDSYNEQFF. The CDR3 region has the DNA TGTTCCAGCAAGAGGGACTCCTACAATGAGCAGTTCTTC. Together with reference TRBV7-9 and TRBJ2-1, the CDR3 gives the full variable domain: DTGVSQNPRHKITKRGQNVTFRCDPISEHNRLYWYRQTLGQGPEFLTYFQNEAQLEKSRLLSDRFSAERPKGSFSTLEIQRTEQGDSAMYLCSSKRDSYNEQFFGPGTRLTVL.

V is TRBV19 and J is TRBJ2-7, with D perhaps TRBD1 (5 bases). The CDR3 runs 14 residues. CDR1 is LNHDA and CDR2 is SQIVND in the germline V gene (reference sequence). Trimming removed 5 bases at V and 2 bases at J, with 13 bases between. The CDR3, as DNA: TGTGCCAGTAGTCCGCAGGGAATACCCTACGAGCAGTACGTC. Protein: CASSPQGIPYEQYV.

This clone was seen a single time. The chain recombines TRBV10-1 with TRBJ2-1, with D possibly matching TRBD1 (8 bases). The CDR3 consists of 16 residues. Germline CDR1 WNHNN, CDR2 SYGVQD (reference sequence). V was trimmed by 7 bases and J by 4 bases, leaving 20 bases between them. CDR3 sequence (DNA): TGCGCCAGCAAGGGACTCTACAGGGGGGGGTACAATGAGCAGTTCTTC. It is translated as CASKGLYRGGYNEQFF.